Below are 24 T cell receptor beta chains sequenced from a single sample in a study of T-cell memory formation after mild COVID-19. TCRdb redid the calling of the 5' RACE reads with MiXCR, one entry per CDR3 protein. This sample has around 300,000 distinct CDR3 sequences, with approximately 20% found just once. Sequences were obtained from PBMCs or a T cell subset sorted from them (not recorded which). These receptors were obtained from a man aged 18 to 30 who had mild COVID-19 (a few samples of this study predate the infection). Cell type and time point are not known.

This clonotype was recorded a few times. J is TRBJ2-7 and V is TRBV4-1; TRBD2 matches 8 bases. Germline lookup yields CDR1 MGHRA and CDR2 YSYEKL. V was clipped by 0 bases and J by 2 bases; unmatched bases: 3. The CDR3 consists of 15 residues. This CDR3 is CASSQETGLAYEQYF. The DNA of the CDR3 is TGCGCCAGCAGCCAAGAGACGGGACTAGCCTACGAGCAGTACTTC.

V usage is TRBV27 and J usage is TRBJ1-3, with a tentative D call TRBD1 (5 bases). CDR3 length: 14 amino acids. V was cut by 1 base and J by 4 bases, with 8 bases left in between. The germline V gene has CDR1 MNHEY and CDR2 SMNVEV (reference sequence). The CDR3 region has the DNA TGTGCCAGCAGTTTATTGCCAGGGGGAAACACCATATATTTT. Amino acid sequence: CASSLLPGGNTIYF.

This clonotype turned up a few times. This rearrangement joins TRBV7-3 to TRBJ2-1; D may match TRBD1 or TRBD2 (6 bases each). Germline CDR1 is SGHTA and CDR2 is FQGTGA. The CDR3 extends over 15 amino acids. V lost 2 bases to trimming and J lost 7 bases, with 15 bases between them. The CDR3 here is CASSLFGGKGNEQFF. CDR3 coding DNA: TGTGCCAGCAGCTTATTCGGGGGCAAGGGGAATGAGCAGTTCTTC.

The chain employs TRBV7-3 and TRBJ2-3, with 7 bases fitting TRBD1. Germline-derived CDR1 and CDR2 are SGHTA and FQGTGA. With 5 bases clipped from V and 4 bases from J, the junction kept 9 bases outside the gene matches. There are 15 residues in the CDR3. This CDR3 reads CASSTQGDRADTQYF. In DNA form, the CDR3 reads TGTGCCAGCAGCACCCAGGGGGATAGGGCAGATACGCAGTATTTT. Filled out from reference TRBV7-3 and TRBJ2-3, the complete variable domain reads GAGVSQTPSNKVTEKGKYVELRCDPISGHTALYWYRQSLGQGPEFLIYFQGTGAADDSGLPNDRFFAVRPEGSVSTLKIQRTERGDSAVYLCASSTQGDRADTQYFGPGTRLTVL.

This clonotype was seen ten or more times. The rearrangement joins TRBV12-3 or TRBV12-4 to TRBJ2-6, with D tentatively TRBD2 (6 bases). The CDR3 length is 14 residues. The V end lost 6 bases, the J end lost 3 bases, and 9 bases lay between the germline ends. The CDR3 DNA reads as TGTGCCAGCAGCGGCGGGGTTGGGGCCAACGTCCTGACTTTC. It is translated as CASSGGVGANVLTF.

V is TRBV6-5 and J is TRBJ1-5, with a tentative D call TRBD1 (6 bases). Germline-derived CDR1 and CDR2 are MNHEY and SVGAGI. Trimming cost V 7 bases and J 7 bases, with 17 bases left between them. There are 14 residues in the CDR3. In DNA form, the CDR3 reads TGTGCCAGCAATCCGGGACATCGTCACCAGCCCCAGCATTTT. Translated: CASNPGHRHQPQHF.

This chain links TRBV5-5 with TRBJ2-3; 10 nucleotides agree with TRBD2. This CDR3 comprises 16 residues. Germline CDR1 SGHKS, CDR2 YYEKEE (reference sequence). V gave up 4 bases and J gave up 3 bases; unmatched junction bases: 8. CDR3 coding DNA: TGTGCCAGCAGCAGGATACTAGCGGGGAGTACAGATACGCAGTATTTT. Translated, it gives CASSRILAGSTDTQYF. The complete variable domain, with remaining parts taken from reference TRBV5-5 and TRBJ2-3, reads DAGVTQSPTHLIKTRGQQVTLRCSPISGHKSVSWYQQVLGQGPQFIFQYYEKEERGRGNFPDRFSARQFPNYSSELNVNALLLGDSALYLCASSRILAGSTDTQYFGPGTRLTVL.

A few counts support this clonotype. The gene calls are TRBV19 and TRBJ2-4; 7 nucleotides match TRBD1. CDR3 length equals 15 residues. CDR1 LNHDA and CDR2 SQIVND come from the germline V gene (reference sequence). V was pared by 3 bases and J by 0 bases, with 2 bases of the junction left unmatched. The CDR3 DNA sequence: TGTGCCAGTAGTATCCGGACAGGAGCCAAAAACATTCAGTACTTC. This translates into CASSIRTGAKNIQYF.

This clonotype was recorded a few times. The genes are TRBV15 and TRBJ1-2; D is undetermined. CDR1 is LNHNV, CDR2 YYDKDF, per germline (reference sequence). The CDR3 extends over 13 amino acids. V gave up 3 bases and J gave up 4 bases, with 9 bases separating them. In DNA form, the CDR3 reads TGTGCCACCAGCAGTGGAGACCTCTATGGCTACACCTTC. It specifies CATSSGDLYGYTF.

This clonotype was seen more than once but under ten times. The V and J genes are TRBV4-1 and TRBJ2-7, with D unclear. The V gene lost 3 bases and the J gene lost 3 bases, with 12 bases spanning the gap. Germline loops: CDR1 MGHRA, CDR2 YSYEKL. CDR3 length equals 14 residues. The CDR3: CASSHLGSHYEQYF. As DNA, the CDR3 is TGCGCCAGCAGCCATCTGGGCAGTCACTACGAGCAGTACTTC.

CDR3 nucleotide sequence: TGTGCCAGCAGCGAAGCCAGCGGCTCAGATACGCAGTATTTT. Translating gives CASSEASGSDTQYF. The chain couples TRBV7-2 to TRBJ2-3; D may be TRBD2 (5 bases). CDR1 is SGHTA and CDR2 is FQGNSA in the germline V gene. The CDR3 spans 14 residues. The V gene lost 5 bases and the J gene lost 4 bases, with 13 bases spanning the gap.

The chain combines TRBV5-1 with TRBJ2-1; perhaps TRBD2 as D (6 bases). V dropped 0 bases and J dropped 1 base, with 11 bases sitting between them. This CDR3 is built from 16 residues. Germline V gene lookup returns CDR1 SGHRS and CDR2 YFSETQ. The CDR3 region is CASSLDRDFSYNEQFF. CDR3 coding DNA: TGCGCCAGCAGCTTGGACCGGGACTTTTCCTACAATGAGCAGTTCTTC.

This clonotype was seen only a few times. This chain connects TRBV7-2 to TRBJ2-7; possibly TRBD1 for D (5 bases). Germline V gives CDR1 SGHTA, CDR2 FQGNSA. This CDR3 region has 14 residues. The ends were cut back, 1 base at V and 3 bases at J, with 10 bases in the middle. The CDR3 region is CASSLGQGFYEQYF. CDR3 bases: TGTGCCAGCAGCTTAGGCCAGGGCTTCTACGAGCAGTACTTC.

The chain links TRBV5-1 to TRBJ1-5; D is unclear. V shed 1 base and J shed 9 bases, with 11 bases lying between them. The germline CDR1 and CDR2 sequences are SGHRS and YFSETQ. This CDR3 region has 13 residues. CDR3 sequence (DNA): TGCGCCAGCAGCTTGTTCAGCCATCGGCCCCAGCATTTT. This encodes CASSLFSHRPQHF.

The chain carries TRBV27 and TRBJ2-7, with 7 bases matching TRBD1. Losses at the gene ends were 3 bases for V and 2 bases for J; bases not matched to a gene: 13. The CDR3 is made up of 17 amino acids. Germline-derived CDR1 and CDR2 are MNHEY and SMNVEV (reference sequence). CDR3 protein: CASSFPDRDSETYEQYF. DNA of the CDR3: TGTGCCAGCAGTTTCCCTGACCGGGACAGCGAAACCTACGAGCAGTACTTC.

This clonotype came up a few times. The V gene is TRBV6-5, the J gene TRBJ2-3; D may be TRBD2 (6 bases). This CDR3 contains 14 residues. Germline lookup yields CDR1 MNHEY and CDR2 SVGAGI. Trimming cost V 6 bases and J 6 bases, with 16 bases left between them. This CDR3 reads CASRAVGGRDTQYF. CDR3 sequence (DNA): TGTGCCAGCAGAGCGGTGGGGGGTAGGGATACGCAGTATTTT.

The chain recombines TRBV2 with TRBJ2-1; 13 bases match TRBD2. There are 15 residues in the CDR3. Germline V gene sequence: CDR1 SNHLY, CDR2 FYNNEI. The trim removed 7 bases at V and 9 bases at J, leaving 9 bases unmatched. CDR3 loop: CASTQLAGGLSEQFF. In nucleotides, the CDR3 is TGTGCCAGCACCCAACTAGCGGGGGGGCTCAGTGAGCAGTTCTTC. The variable domain in full, completed from reference TRBV2 and TRBJ2-1, reads EPEVTQTPSHQVTQMGQEVILRCVPISNHLYFYWYRQILGQKVEFLVSFYNNEISEKSEIFDDQFSVERPDGSNFTLKIRSTKLEDSAMYFCASTQLAGGLSEQFFGPGTRLTVL.

The gene calls are TRBV9 and TRBJ2-5; 7 nucleotides agree with TRBD1. The V segment lost 0 bases and the J segment 4 bases; nucleotides outside the gene matches: 6. CDR3 size: 15 residues. Germline V lookup: CDR1 SGDLS, CDR2 YYNGEE. The CDR3 loop reads CASSVDGTEGETQYF. The DNA of the CDR3 is TGTGCCAGCAGCGTAGATGGGACAGAGGGAGAGACCCAGTACTTC.

The sample holds a few counts of this clonotype. CDR3 sequence: CASSEAPGGREQYV. CDR3 DNA: TGTGCCAGCAGTGAAGCGCCAGGGGGCCGCGAGCAGTACGTC. The V call is TRBV6-1, the J call TRBJ2-7, with 8 positions matching TRBD1. V lost 0 bases, J lost 6 bases, and 4 bases stayed unmatched. The CDR3 is made up of 14 amino acids. Per the germline V gene, CDR1 is MNHNS and CDR2 is SASEGT.

This chain connects TRBV4-2 to TRBJ1-1; D is undetermined. The CDR3 is 15 residues long. Germline V CDR1 and CDR2: LGHNA, YNFKEQ. With 3 bases removed from V and 0 bases from J, the gap between germline ends came to 11 bases. CDR3 sequence (DNA): TGTGCCAGCAGCCACGTGTCCCTGATGAACACTGAAGCTTTCTTT. It is translated as CASSHVSLMNTEAFF.

This clonotype was detected only a few times. The genes are TRBV6-6 and TRBJ1-1; the D is unclear. CDR1 and CDR2 (germline): MNHNY, SVGAGI (reference sequence). CDR3 length: 13 residues. V was pared by 8 bases and J by 0 bases, with 10 bases between. CDR3 in amino acids: CASSGPLNTEAFF. The CDR3, as DNA: TGTGCCAGCTCAGGTCCGCTGAACACTGAAGCTTTCTTT.

The rearrangement links TRBV4-3 to TRBJ2-3; D ambiguous. The germline gives CDR1 LGHNA, CDR2 YSLEER. This CDR3 is 12 amino acids long. The germline V and J ends were trimmed by 3 bases and 4 bases, with 5 bases remaining between them. CDR3: CASSQRSDTQYF. The CDR3 DNA reads as TGCGCCAGCAGCCAGAGGTCAGATACGCAGTATTTT.

This clonotype was detected a few times. The rearrangement links TRBV20-1 to TRBJ1-2; 7 nucleotides match TRBD1. CDR3 length: 11 amino acids. Germline V gene lookup returns CDR1 DFQATT and CDR2 SNEGSKA (reference sequence). The DNA for the CDR3 is TGCGTCCTTTGGGAGGGGGCTAGCTACACCTTC. Translation gives CVLWEGASYTF.

This clonotype was counted a few times. The chain couples TRBV7-3 to TRBJ2-2, with a tentative D call TRBD1 (6 bases). This CDR3 is built from 17 residues. The V end was cut by 4 bases, the J end by 3 bases, with 18 bases between. CDR1 is SGHTA, CDR2 FQGTGA, per germline. The CDR3 loop reads CASSSHTPRGDTGELFF. In nucleotides, the CDR3 is TGTGCCAGCAGCTCGCACACCCCCAGGGGAGACACCGGGGAGCTGTTTTTT.